This T cell receptor beta chain was recovered during a study of shared clonotypes between healthy human individuals. The J segment lost 6 bases and the V segment lost 5 bases, leaving 8 bases of the junction unmatched. This CDR3 comprises 15 residues. The germline gives CDR1 MNHEY, CDR2 SMNVEV (reference sequence). Those who donated, Caucasian adults without exception, all lived in Nashville, Tennessee. Concerning this clone itself: Its target is not known.

Original data processing: From ImmunoSEQ came sequences covering only the junction and carrying no quality scores, so filtering differed. Data came from immunoSEQ multiplex PCR; TCRdb stores just in-frame clones and leaves some out. V and J calls and clone size are copied from that table; D and trimming were computed from the DNA. The top ten hold more than 0.45% of the sample, which has some 1,100,000 clones, about 80% seen once. Study-level findings and limits: Generation of non-shared clonotypes was less probable than generation of clonotypes shared by all four donors.

The chain is built from TRBV27 and TRBJ2-1; 9 nucleotides align to TRBD1. The sequencing sample was made of memory CD4+ T cells from PBMCs. Documented subset: CD45RA-negative fraction. The TCR comes from a man between 18 and 29 years old in good health. Some clones in this sample may be carry-over from other donors' samples. The CDR3 nucleotides are TGTGCCAGCAGTCCGAGGGGACAGGGAGGCAATGAGCAGTTCTTC. It codes for CASSPRGQGGNEQFF.